Described below is a single TCR beta chain sequence and its context. Donors counted as nominally healthy when sampled, yet unrecorded immune exposures were likely. The sample is drawn from a study of cytomegalovirus exposure and HLA in healthy donors. Researchers ran the PCR with 60 Vbeta and 13 Jbeta primers. Assay used: immunoSEQ multiplex PCR; TCRdb lists only in-frame clones, some missing. This repertoire shows around 120,000 clones, approximately 80% found once; its top ten account for 2.5% to 3%. Per the germline V gene, CDR1 is DFQATT and CDR2 is SNEGSKA (reference sequence). CDR3 length: 11 amino acids. The V gene lost 6 bases and the J gene lost 7 bases, with 12 bases spanning the gap.

The receptor was isolated from a woman aged 40 to 55 in good health and CMV-seropositive. The sample comprised PBMCs. The chain couples TRBV20-1 to TRBJ1-2; D might be TRBD1 (6 bases). The chain's CDR3 is CSATQGFGYTF. CDR3 bases: TGCAGTGCCACCCAGGGGTTTGGCTACACCTTC.